This T cell receptor (delta chain) was sequenced during a study of gamma-delta T cells after stem cell transplantation. TCRdb redid the clone calls on the RT-PCR reads with CATT. Among over a thousand delta-chain clones, roughly 2% were seen once, and the ten largest hold under 75%. This clone showed up just a few times. The mismatch at residue 7 between this DNA's translation and the TCRdb protein of a much larger clone likely reflects a read error; the protein shown is translated from the DNA. V shed 3 bases and J 2 bases; nucleotides not matched to a gene: 12. CDR3 length: 17 amino acids. Per germline, CDR1 GEAIGNYY and CDR2 EKD.

This sequence was found in a human donor. It is not recorded whose cells these are; they may come from a transplant donor. This rearrangement joins TRDV2 to TRDJ1; 9 bases are shared with TRDD3. Sequences were obtained from gamma-delta T cells. The CDR3: CACDSIPGGSRTDKLIF. CDR3 in DNA: TGTGCCTGTGACTCTATCCCTGGGGGATCGAGGACCGATAAACTCATCTTT.